The 3 T cell receptor beta chains below come from one sample, sequenced in a study of technical replicates of blood from a few donors. Generated by immunoSEQ multiplex PCR, the TCRdb table keeps only in-frame clones and is missing some. This table has tens of thousands of clones, roughly 91% appearing once. The sample taken for sequencing was PBMCs. Source of these receptors: a human donor in good health. Some clones in this sample may be carry-over from other donors' samples.

This sequence joins TRBV5-4 and TRBJ2-1, with D possibly being TRBD2 (6 bases). From germline, CDR1 is SGHNT and CDR2 YYREEE (reference sequence). V was trimmed by 4 bases and J by 7 bases, leaving 12 bases between them. This CDR3 contains 13 residues. CDR3 residues: CASSAGTSNEQFF. Written as DNA, the CDR3 is TGTGCCAGCAGCGCCGGGACTTCTAATGAGCAGTTCTTC.

The chain is built from TRBV6-1 and TRBJ1-5; D is undetermined. V gave up 2 bases and J gave up 2 bases, with 10 bases separating them. The CDR3 covers 15 residues. CDR1 and CDR2 from the germline V gene are MNHNS and SASEGT. CDR3 nucleotides: TGTGCCAGCAGTGAAAGGTGGCAGGGCAATCAGCCCCAGCATTTT. Its protein product is CASSERWQGNQPQHF.

This clone was recorded a few times. The chain employs TRBV5-1 and TRBJ1-2; possibly TRBD1 for D (6 bases). The germline V and J ends were trimmed by 4 bases and 2 bases, with 18 bases remaining between them. The V gene's germline CDR1 is SGHRS and CDR2 YFSETQ. The CDR3 sequence is 16 residues long. CDR3 sequence reads: CASSLLSGVGNYGYTF. The CDR3 DNA is TGCGCCAGCAGCCTACTATCAGGGGTCGGAAACTATGGCTACACCTTC. Variable domain in full (rest from reference TRBV5-1 and TRBJ1-2): KAGVTQTPRYLIKTRGQQVTLSCSPISGHRSVSWYQQTPGQGLQFLFEYFSETQRNKGNFPGRFSGRQFSNSRSEMNVSTLELGDSALYLCASSLLSGVGNYGYTFGSGTRLTVV.